Presented here are 13 T cell receptor beta chains from one specimen sequenced in a study of shared clonotypes between healthy human individuals. Here immunoSEQ multiplex PCR was the method, and the copy in TCRdb shows in-frame clones only, minus some. Of fewer than 850,000 clones listed, 72% were seen once; the top ten hold 1.8%. The sequenced sample consisted of memory CD4+ T cells sorted from blood. Subset given: CD45RA-negative fraction. The receptors were sampled from a woman aged 25 to 39 in good health.

The chain recombines TRBV4-2 with TRBJ2-1; D possibly corresponds to TRBD2 (5 bases). In germline, CDR1 is LGHNA, CDR2 YNFKEQ. This CDR3 contains 15 residues. Trimming left V 0 bases short and J 7 bases short, with 13 bases between. The DNA for the CDR3 is TGTGCCAGCAGCCAAGAAGTCCTAGCCGGGAATGAGCAGTTCTTC. Encoded protein: CASSQEVLAGNEQFF.

This clone was observed a single time. The gene calls are TRBV6-1 and TRBJ1-2, with TRBD1 matching over 7 bases. V gave up 6 bases and J gave up 2 bases; unmatched junction bases: 9. The CDR3 sequence is 15 residues long. Germline-derived CDR1 and CDR2 are MNHNS and SASEGT. The CDR3 region has the DNA TGTGCCAGCAGAGACCGACAGGGAGGCAACTATGGCTACACCTTC. Encoded protein: CASRDRQGGNYGYTF.

The rearrangement links TRBV5-1 to TRBJ1-4; the D gene is possibly TRBD1 (5 bases). The CDR3 has 15 amino acids. V shed 1 base and J shed 7 bases, with 14 bases lying between them. CDR1 is SGHRS and CDR2 is YFSETQ in the germline V gene. The DNA of the CDR3 is TGCGCCAGCAGCTTGTCTACAGTGGGGGGTGAAAAACTGTTTTTT. It codes for CASSLSTVGGEKLFF.

This clone came up once. The chain carries TRBV6-5 and TRBJ1-1, with TRBD1 identical over 7 bases. V dropped 7 bases and J dropped 3; count of bases not matched to a gene: 11. This CDR3 has 15 residues. Germline CDR1 and CDR2: MNHEY and SVGAGI. The CDR3 protein is CASNSGQGTDTEAFF. CDR3 DNA: TGTGCCAGCAACAGCGGCCAGGGGACAGACACTGAAGCTTTCTTT.

V gene TRBV6-5 combines with J gene TRBJ1-2; 9 bases map to TRBD1. Unmatched junction bases numbered 10, after V lost 6 bases and J lost 8 bases. The CDR3 totals 14 residues. Looked up from germline, CDR1 is MNHEY and CDR2 is SVGAGI. The CDR3, as DNA: TGTGCCAGCAGCCGGGACAGGGAGGTTGGCGGCTACACCTTC. It codes for CASSRDREVGGYTF.

This clone occurred once. The junction shows a germline mismatch at one end, possibly a read error. The rearrangement joins TRBV5-4 to TRBJ2-7; D is possibly TRBD1 or TRBD2 (5 bases each). The CDR3 length is 13 residues. Germline CDR1 reads SGHNT; CDR2 reads YYREEE (reference sequence). CDR3 in amino acids: CASSQVGDHEQYF. DNA for the CDR3: TGCGCCAGCAGCCAAGTGGGGGACCACGAGCAGTACTTC.

The J gene is TRBJ1-2, the V gene TRBV14, with TRBD1 as a possible D gene (5 bases). Trimming removed 1 base from V and 8 bases from J, with 14 bases in between. The CDR3 loop spans 14 amino acids. Germline CDR1 SGHDN, CDR2 FVKESK. The CDR3 reads CASSQVSGLDGYTF. CDR3 sequence (DNA): TGTGCCAGCAGCCAAGTTTCAGGGCTCGACGGCTACACCTTC.

The chain uses TRBV7-2 and TRBJ1-5; D uncertain. Germline values: CDR1 SGHTA, CDR2 FQGNSA. Trimming shortened V by 2 bases and J by 1 base, and 12 bases separated the two germline ends. The CDR3 has 16 residues. CDR3 residues: CASSLSLGMSNQPQHF. As DNA, the CDR3 is TGTGCCAGCAGCTTATCTCTGGGGATGAGCAATCAGCCCCAGCATTTT.

In this sample, this clone turned up a few times. The CDR3 DNA reads TGTGCCAGCAGTCCGGGGGCGGGTAACTATGGCTACACCTTC. This gives the protein CASSPGAGNYGYTF. The rearrangement links TRBV28 to TRBJ1-2; the D gene is possibly TRBD1 (6 bases). The CDR3 extends over 14 amino acids. From germline, CDR1 is MDHEN and CDR2 SYDVKM. The V end was cut by 5 bases, the J end by 1 base, with 11 bases between.

Details on this clone: This may stem from a read error, because a much larger clone lies one nucleotide away. The sample contains more than one DNA sequence encoding this CDR3. The chain links TRBV5-1 to TRBJ1-1; no clear D gene. Trimming stripped 0 bases from V and 3 bases from J, with 6 bases between. The CDR3 runs 13 residues. Germline lookup yields CDR1 SGHRS and CDR2 YFSETQ. The CDR3: CASSLGEDTEAFF. For the CDR3, the DNA is TGCGCCAGCAGCTTGGGGGAGGACACTGAAGCTTTCTTT.

The V and J genes are TRBV4-1 and TRBJ2-1; TRBD2 agrees at 10 bases. Losses at the gene ends were 0 bases for V and 2 bases for J; bases not matched to a gene: 10. Germline-derived CDR1 and CDR2 are MGHRA and YSYEKL. The CDR3 sequence is 19 residues long. The CDR3 sequence is CASSQEGPETSGAYNEQFF. In nucleotides, the CDR3 is TGCGCCAGCAGCCAAGAGGGGCCGGAAACTAGCGGGGCCTACAATGAGCAGTTCTTC.

The V call is TRBV27, the J call TRBJ2-7; tentative D call: TRBD2 (5 bases). The CDR3 has 14 amino acids. The germline V gene encodes CDR1 MNHEY and CDR2 SMNVEV (reference sequence). V was clipped by 7 bases and J by 1 base, with 14 bases between them. The CDR3 coding sequence is TGTGCCAGCACTCTACGGGCGGGTTCCTACGAGCAGTACTTC. Encoded protein: CASTLRAGSYEQYF.

The chain combines TRBV14 with TRBJ1-1; perhaps TRBD1 as D (6 bases). The CDR3 extends over 12 amino acids. Germline V gene lookup returns CDR1 SGHDN and CDR2 FVKESK. Deletions cut 4 bases from V and 14 bases from J, with 17 bases between. The chain's CDR3 is CASSRGGPASFF. In nucleotides, the CDR3 is TGTGCCAGCAGCCGGGGGGGCCCCGCATCGTTCTTT.